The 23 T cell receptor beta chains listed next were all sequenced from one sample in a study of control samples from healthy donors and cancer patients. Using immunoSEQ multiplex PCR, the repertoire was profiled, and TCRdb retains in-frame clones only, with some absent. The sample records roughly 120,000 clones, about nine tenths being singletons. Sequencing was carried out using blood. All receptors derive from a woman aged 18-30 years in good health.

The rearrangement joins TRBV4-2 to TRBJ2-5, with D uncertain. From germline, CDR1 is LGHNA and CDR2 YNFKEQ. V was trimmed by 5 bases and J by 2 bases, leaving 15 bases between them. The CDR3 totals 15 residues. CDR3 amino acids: CASSMIKGQQETQYF. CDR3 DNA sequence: TGTGCCAGCAGCATGATCAAGGGTCAACAAGAGACCCAGTACTTC.

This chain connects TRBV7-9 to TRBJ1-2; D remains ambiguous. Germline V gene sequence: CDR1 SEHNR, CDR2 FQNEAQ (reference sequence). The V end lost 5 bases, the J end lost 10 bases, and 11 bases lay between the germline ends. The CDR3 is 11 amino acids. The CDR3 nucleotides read TGTGCCAGCAGCGAAACTTATATCTACACCTTC. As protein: CASSETYIYTF.

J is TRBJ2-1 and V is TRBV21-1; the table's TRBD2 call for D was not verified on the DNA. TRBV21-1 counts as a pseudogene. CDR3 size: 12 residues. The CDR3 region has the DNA TGTGCCAGCAGCAAAGGGGGAGTTGAGCAGTTCTTC. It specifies CASSKGGVEQFF.

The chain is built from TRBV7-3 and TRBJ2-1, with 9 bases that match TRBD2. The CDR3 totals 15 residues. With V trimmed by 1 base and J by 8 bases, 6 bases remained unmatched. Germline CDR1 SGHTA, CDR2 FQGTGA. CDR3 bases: TGTGCCAGCAGCTTAAGCGGGAGGGCCTTCGATGAGCAGTTCTTC. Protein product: CASSLSGRAFDEQFF. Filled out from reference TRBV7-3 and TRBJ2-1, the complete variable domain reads GAGVSQTPSNKVTEKGKYVELRCDPISGHTALYWYRQSLGQGPEFLIYFQGTGAADDSGLPNDRFFAVRPEGSVSTLKIQRTERGDSAVYLCASSLSGRAFDEQFFGPGTRLTVL.

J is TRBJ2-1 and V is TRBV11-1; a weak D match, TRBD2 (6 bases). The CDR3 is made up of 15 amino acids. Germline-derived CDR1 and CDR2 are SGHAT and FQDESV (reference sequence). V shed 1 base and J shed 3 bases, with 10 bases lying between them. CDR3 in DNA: TGTGCCAGCAGCTTAGAGAGCGGGCGCTACAATGAGCAGTTCTTC. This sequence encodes CASSLESGRYNEQFF.

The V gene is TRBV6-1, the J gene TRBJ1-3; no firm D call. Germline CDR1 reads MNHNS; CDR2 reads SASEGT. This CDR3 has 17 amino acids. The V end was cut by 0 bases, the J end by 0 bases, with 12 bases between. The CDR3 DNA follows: TGTGCCAGCAGTGAAGCGACGGGCAGCAACTCTGGAAACACCATATATTTT. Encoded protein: CASSEATGSNSGNTIYF.

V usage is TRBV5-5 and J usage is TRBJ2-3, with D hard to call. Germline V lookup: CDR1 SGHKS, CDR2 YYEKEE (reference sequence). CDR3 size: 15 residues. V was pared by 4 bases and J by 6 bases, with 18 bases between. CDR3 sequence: CASSKDGSRLDTQYF. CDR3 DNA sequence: TGTGCCAGCAGCAAGGACGGATCCCGGTTGGATACGCAGTATTTT.

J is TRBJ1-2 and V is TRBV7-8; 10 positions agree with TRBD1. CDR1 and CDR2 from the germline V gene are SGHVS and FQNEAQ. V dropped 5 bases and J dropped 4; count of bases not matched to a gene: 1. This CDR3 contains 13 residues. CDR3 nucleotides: TGTGCCAGCAGCCGGGACAGGGGCTATGGCTACACCTTC. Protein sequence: CASSRDRGYGYTF.

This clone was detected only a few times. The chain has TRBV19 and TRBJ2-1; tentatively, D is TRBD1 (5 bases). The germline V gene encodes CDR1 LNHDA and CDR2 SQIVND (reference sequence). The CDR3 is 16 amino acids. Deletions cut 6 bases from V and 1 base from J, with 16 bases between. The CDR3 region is CASSPIQGKSYNEQFF. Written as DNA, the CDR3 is TGTGCCAGTAGCCCAATTCAGGGCAAGTCCTACAATGAGCAGTTCTTC.

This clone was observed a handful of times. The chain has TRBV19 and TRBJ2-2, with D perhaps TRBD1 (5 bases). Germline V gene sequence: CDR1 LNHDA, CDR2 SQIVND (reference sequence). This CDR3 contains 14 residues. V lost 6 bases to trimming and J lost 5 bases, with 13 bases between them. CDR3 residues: CASSPTDPTGELFF. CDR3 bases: TGTGCCAGTAGCCCGACAGACCCAACCGGGGAGCTGTTTTTT.

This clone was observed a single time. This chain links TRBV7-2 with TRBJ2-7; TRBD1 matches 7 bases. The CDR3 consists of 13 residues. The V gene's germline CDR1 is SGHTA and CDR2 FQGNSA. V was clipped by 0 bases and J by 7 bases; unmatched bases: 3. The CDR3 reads CASSLASGGEQYF. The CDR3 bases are TGTGCCAGCAGCTTAGCGTCAGGGGGAGAGCAGTACTTC.

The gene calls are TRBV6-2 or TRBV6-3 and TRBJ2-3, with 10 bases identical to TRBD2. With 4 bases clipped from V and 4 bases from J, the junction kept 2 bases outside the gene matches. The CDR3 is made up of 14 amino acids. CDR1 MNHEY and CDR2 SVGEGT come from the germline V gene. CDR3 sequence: CASSFTSGADTQYF. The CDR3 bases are TGTGCCAGCAGTTTCACTAGCGGGGCAGATACGCAGTATTTT.

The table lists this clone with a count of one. The CDR3 sequence: CASSFTGTGVPLEQYF. The CDR3 DNA sequence: TGTGCCAGCAGCTTCACCGGGACAGGGGTCCCTCTCGAGCAGTACTTC. The chain has TRBV7-2 and TRBJ2-7; 10 bases agree with TRBD1. Germline V CDR1 and CDR2: SGHTA, FQGNSA. The CDR3 runs 16 residues. Trimming removed 3 bases from V and 6 bases from J; junction bases left unmatched: 11. The full variable domain, rest sourced from reference TRBV7-2 and TRBJ2-7, is GAGVSQSPSNKVTEKGKDVELRCDPISGHTALYWYRQSLGQGLEFLIYFQGNSAPDKSGLPSDRFSAERTGGSVSTLTIQRTQQEDSAVYLCASSFTGTGVPLEQYFGPGTRLTVT.

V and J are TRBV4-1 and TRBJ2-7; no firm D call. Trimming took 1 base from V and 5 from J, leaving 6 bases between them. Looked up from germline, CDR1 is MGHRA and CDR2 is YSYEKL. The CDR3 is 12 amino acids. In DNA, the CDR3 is TGCGCCAGCAGCCAAGGTGGGGACGAGCAGTACTTC. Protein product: CASSQGGDEQYF.

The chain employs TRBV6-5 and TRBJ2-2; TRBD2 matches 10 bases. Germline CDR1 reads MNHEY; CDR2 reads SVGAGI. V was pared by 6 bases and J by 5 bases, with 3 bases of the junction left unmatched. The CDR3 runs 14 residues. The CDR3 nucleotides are TGTGCCAGCAGACTAGCGGGACTAACCGGGGAGCTGTTTTTT. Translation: CASRLAGLTGELFF.

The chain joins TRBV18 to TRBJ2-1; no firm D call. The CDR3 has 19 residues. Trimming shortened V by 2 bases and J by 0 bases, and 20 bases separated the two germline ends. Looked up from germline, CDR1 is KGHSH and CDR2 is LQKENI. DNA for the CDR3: TGTGCCAGCTCACCAGGAGTTGGCGCTCTTAATAGCTCCTACAATGAGCAGTTCTTC. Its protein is CASSPGVGALNSSYNEQFF.

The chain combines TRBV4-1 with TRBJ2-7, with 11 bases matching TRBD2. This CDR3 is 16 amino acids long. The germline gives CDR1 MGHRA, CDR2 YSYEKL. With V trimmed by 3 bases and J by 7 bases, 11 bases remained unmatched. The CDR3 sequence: CASSHYGLAGGEEQYF. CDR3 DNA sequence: TGCGCCAGCAGCCACTACGGACTAGCGGGTGGGGAAGAGCAGTACTTC.

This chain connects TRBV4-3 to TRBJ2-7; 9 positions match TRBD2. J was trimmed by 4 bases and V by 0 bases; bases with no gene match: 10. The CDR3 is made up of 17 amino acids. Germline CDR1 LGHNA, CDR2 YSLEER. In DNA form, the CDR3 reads TGCGCCAGCAGCCAAGAGATAGCGGGAGTGATGCGATACGAGCAGTACTTC. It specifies CASSQEIAGVMRYEQYF.

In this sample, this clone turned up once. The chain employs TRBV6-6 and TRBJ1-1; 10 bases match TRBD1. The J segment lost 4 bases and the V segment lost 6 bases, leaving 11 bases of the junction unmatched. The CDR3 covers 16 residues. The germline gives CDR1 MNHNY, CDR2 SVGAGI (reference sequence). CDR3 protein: CASSRTGGTSGTEAFF. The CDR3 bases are TGTGCCAGCAGCCGGACAGGGGGAACCTCGGGCACTGAAGCTTTCTTT.

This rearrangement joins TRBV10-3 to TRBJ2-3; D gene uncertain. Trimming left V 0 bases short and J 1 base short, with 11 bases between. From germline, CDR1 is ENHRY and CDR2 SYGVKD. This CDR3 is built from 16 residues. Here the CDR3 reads CAISESEGFRTDTQYF. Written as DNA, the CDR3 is TGTGCCATCAGTGAGTCGGAAGGTTTCCGCACAGATACGCAGTATTTT.

The CDR3 reads CASSGRDRGYEQYF. DNA for the CDR3: TGTGCCAGCAGCGGTCGGGACAGGGGTTACGAGCAGTACTTC. The chain recombines TRBV7-2 with TRBJ2-7, with 10 nucleotides matching TRBD1. V shed 5 bases, J shed 4 bases, and the junction held 5 bases outside the gene matches. CDR1 and CDR2 from the germline V gene are SGHTA and FQGNSA. The CDR3 is 14 amino acids.

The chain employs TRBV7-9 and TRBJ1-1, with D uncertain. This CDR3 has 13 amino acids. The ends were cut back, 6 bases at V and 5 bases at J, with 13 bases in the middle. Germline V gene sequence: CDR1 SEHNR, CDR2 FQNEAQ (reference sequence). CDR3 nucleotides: TGTGCCAGCAGGTTGGCTTATGGGACTGAAGCTTTCTTT. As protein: CASRLAYGTEAFF.

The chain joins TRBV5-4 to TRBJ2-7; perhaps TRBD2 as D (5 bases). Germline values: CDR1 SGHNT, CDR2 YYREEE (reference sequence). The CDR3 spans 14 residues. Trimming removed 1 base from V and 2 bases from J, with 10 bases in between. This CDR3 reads CASSLHWETYEQYF. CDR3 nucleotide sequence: TGTGCCAGCAGCTTGCATTGGGAGACCTACGAGCAGTACTTC.